The clone carrying this TCR beta chain has ten or more counts. This record belongs to a study of glioma-infiltrating T cells. Germline values: CDR1 MGHRA, CDR2 YSYEKL. This CDR3 region has 16 residues. V dropped 2 bases and J dropped 0 bases, with 12 bases sitting between them. TCR alpha and beta CDR3 regions were amplified from RNA using iRepertoire nested multiplex PCR. TCRdb reprocessed the multiplex PCR reads via MiXCR and lists one record per CDR3 protein. Of 300,000 to 450,000 distinct CDR3 sequences in the sample, 41% were seen once. The sequence was collected from a human donor with low-grade glioma or glioblastoma, undergoing nonglioma brain surgery, or in good health (not recorded which). The sequenced sample consisted of glioma tissue, nonneoplastic brain tissue, or PBMCs (not recorded which). The chain links TRBV4-1 to TRBJ2-3; no reliable D call. CDR3 DNA: TGCGCCAGCAGCCAACTAGAGTTCCCTAGCACAGATACGCAGTATTTT. Translating gives CASSQLEFPSTDTQYF.